The table lists the clone carrying this T cell receptor (beta chain) with many counts. This entry belongs to a study of Graves' ophthalmopathy and Graves' hyperthyroidism. Researchers took RNA transcripts and amplified TCR beta CDR3 regions from them. HTBI-primed RT-PCR formed the first round, and a multiplex PCR formed the second. In TCRdb, the multiplex PCR reads were re-called with MiXCR into one record per CDR3 protein. The sample holds about 740,000 distinct CDR3 sequences; around 40% are singletons and the top ten take about 40%. Per the germline V gene, CDR1 is SNHLY and CDR2 is FYNNEI. V was pared by 11 bases and J by 6 bases, with 9 bases of the junction left unmatched. CDR3 length equals 12 residues.

Specimen: peripheral blood. The receptor's source is an adult man with Graves' ophthalmopathy. The J gene is TRBJ1-2, the V gene TRBV2; 7 bases match TRBD1. In nucleotides, the CDR3 is TGTGCCGGGACAGCCGTTTATGATGGCTACACCTTC. The encoded protein is CAGTAVYDGYTF.